This T cell receptor beta chain was observed in a study of beta chain features in type 1 diabetes. Overall study: Examined across all samples were roughly 100 million sorted cells.

Over 95% purity was reached by all sorted populations. Germline V gene sequence: CDR1 LNHDA, CDR2 SQIVND (reference sequence). The CDR3 covers 14 residues. The junction had 3 bases not matched to a gene; V was cut back by 2 bases and J by 5 bases. Points from the study as a whole: TCRB CDR3 length was moderately but significantly reduced in all four CD4+ subsets of Type 1 diabetes patients. No resolution was reached here on whether HLA type influences TCRB rearrangement. VDJ junctions in type 1 diabetes patients carried more deletions and fewer insertions.

Since all of the isolated RNA was reverse transcribed, expressed TCRB transcripts were what got sequenced. Data came from immunoSEQ multiplex PCR; TCRdb stores just in-frame clones and leaves some out. The table shows about 270,000 clones, with 14% occurring only once. This clone was seen a handful of times. Its antigen remains unknown. The chain is built from TRBV19 and TRBJ1-5, with TRBD1 matching over 7 bases. The TCR originated in a young man with type 1 diabetes. Material for sequencing was naive CD4+ T cells from blood. The CDR3 is CASSIRTGDQPQHF. Written as DNA, the CDR3 is TGTGCCAGTAGTATAAGGACAGGTGATCAGCCCCAGCATTTT.